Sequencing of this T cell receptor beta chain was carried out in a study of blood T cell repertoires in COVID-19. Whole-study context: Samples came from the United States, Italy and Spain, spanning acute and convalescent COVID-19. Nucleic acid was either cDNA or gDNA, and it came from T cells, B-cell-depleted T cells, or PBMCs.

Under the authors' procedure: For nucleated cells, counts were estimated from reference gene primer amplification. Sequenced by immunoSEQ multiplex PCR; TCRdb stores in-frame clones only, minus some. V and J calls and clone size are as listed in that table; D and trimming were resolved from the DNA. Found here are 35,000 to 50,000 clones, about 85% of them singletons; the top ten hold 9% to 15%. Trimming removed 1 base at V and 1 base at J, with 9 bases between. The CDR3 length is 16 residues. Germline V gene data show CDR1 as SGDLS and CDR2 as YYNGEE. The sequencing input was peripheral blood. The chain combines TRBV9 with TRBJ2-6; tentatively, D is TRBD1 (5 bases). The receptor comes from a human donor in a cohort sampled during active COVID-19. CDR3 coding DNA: TGTGCCAGCAGCGTAAAAGGACAATCTGGGGCCAACGTCCTGACTTTC. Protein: CASSVKGQSGANVLTF.